This T cell receptor beta chain is drawn from a study of T cell responses to AZD1222 COVID-19 vaccine. The CDR3 extends over 13 amino acids. Study outcomes and limitations: Mapped onto spike, vaccine-associated CD4 TCRs spanned it and were dominant at 160-218 and 743-854. Within unmutated variant regions lay the reported targets of nearly half of spike-specific TCRs. There were repertoire samples only from the period after the peak T cell response. The donor cohort was predominantly white British with a female majority, and clonal diversity may have been underestimated.

Data came from immunoSEQ multiplex PCR; TCRdb stores just in-frame clones and leaves some out. The repertoire holds 130,000 to 150,000 clones, just over 90% seen once, with 1.9% in the top ten. The table lists this clone with a count of one. The antigen is unknown. The source was peripheral blood, collected 28 days after the second AZD1222 dose. The source is an adult who received the AZD1222 COVID-19 vaccine. The J gene is TRBJ2-5, the V gene TRBV21-1; whether TRBD2, the table's D call, matches the DNA was not checked. TRBV21-1 is a pseudogene. Here the CDR3 DNA reads TGTGCCAGCAGCAAACCCTCCGGGGAGACCCAGTACTTC. Residues: CASSKPSGETQYF.